This record concerns one TCR beta chain sequence. Its antigen remains unknown. These data are taken from a study of shared clonotypes between healthy human individuals. Study outcomes and limitations: Compared with memory subsets, naive subsets generally had larger estimated richness. Few donors restricted represented genetic and exposure-history diversity.

Each cell subset's genomic DNA was divided evenly among several immunoSEQ plates. Study processing details: Junction-only immunoSEQ data arrived without quality scores, meaning filtering differed. Sequencing was performed with immunoSEQ multiplex PCR; in TCRdb, only in-frame clones are kept and a portion is missing. V, J and clone size were drawn from that table, and D and trimming were deduced from the DNA. The sample carries approximately 2.5 million clones, 93% recorded once. CDR3 length: 13 amino acids. Germline V CDR1 and CDR2: LNHDA, SQIVND (reference sequence). V lost 4 bases, J lost 4 bases, and 2 bases stayed unmatched.

V is TRBV19 and J is TRBJ1-1; the match to TRBD1 covers 8 bases. The receptor's source is a man between 18 and 35 years old in good health. Some clones in this sample may be carry-over from other donors' samples. The sample was naive CD4+ T cells from PBMCs. The sample's subset: CD45RA+ positively selected. The CDR3 coding sequence is TGTGCCAGTAGTACCGACAGGGGCACTGAAGCTTTCTTT. Translation gives CASSTDRGTEAFF.